This T cell receptor (beta chain) was documented in a study of low-dose radiotherapy and immunotherapy resistance in tumors. The wider study: The schedule for Cohort 2 used 1 Gy per fraction every two weeks, which added up to 13 Gy over 26 weeks.

Time point: after trial treatment. The treatment here: LDRT plus nivolumab, ipilimumab, low-dose cyclophosphamide and aspirin (RACIN trial). Germline trimming cut 2 bases from V and 4 bases from J; bases unmatched to any gene: 5. This CDR3 has 16 amino acids. Germline assignment: CDR1 SGHAT and CDR2 FQNNGV. This clonotype came up many times. Priming of first-strand cDNA relied on TRAV- and TRBV-specific primers (covering alpha and beta chains). TCR amplification involved about 20 PCR cycles with a constant-region primer and V-primer adapter. TCRdb re-derived calls from the reads in MiXCR, one entry per CDR3 protein. The sample contains some 40,000 distinct CDR3 sequences, 20% to 25% of which appear only once.

The chain links TRBV11-2 to TRBJ2-2; 9 nucleotides agree with TRBD2. The clonotype was recovered from a female donor with ovarian cancer. The sequenced sample was PBMCs, obtained after low-dose radiotherapy plus immunotherapy. CDR3 protein: CASSLLGTSSTGELFF. The DNA of the CDR3 is TGTGCCAGCAGCTTACTTGGGACTAGCAGCACCGGGGAGCTGTTTTTT.